A single sample gave rise to the 23 T cell receptor beta chains below, sequenced in a study of CD4 T cells in relation to SARS-CoV-2 and coronaviruses. CD4+ T cells from unexposed donors were obtained before the COVID-19 pandemic (2011-2018). CD4+ T cells were isolated from the cells after 10 days of culture. Generated by immunoSEQ multiplex PCR, the TCRdb table keeps only in-frame clones and is missing some. Here the sample spans 15,000 to 20,000 clones, around 80% being singletons. No cognate antigen is known for these TCRs. The sequenced sample was CD4+ T cells from PBMCs, cultured in vitro. The receptors shown here come from a human donor in good health.

The chain combines TRBV5-1 with TRBJ2-3; 9 bases align to TRBD2. This CDR3 has 16 amino acids. Per the germline V gene, CDR1 is SGHRS and CDR2 is YFSETQ. J lost 4 bases, V lost 3 bases, and 9 bases had no gene match. The CDR3 spells CASSSTGGGASDTQYF. The CDR3 coding sequence is TGCGCCAGCAGCTCAACGGGCGGGGGGGCCTCAGATACGCAGTATTTT.

The chain recombines TRBV7-7 with TRBJ2-5; 10 bases fit TRBD1. V lost 3 bases and J lost 2; bases outside the gene matches: 6. The CDR3 covers 16 residues. Germline-derived CDR1 and CDR2 are SSHAT and FNYEAQ (reference sequence). The CDR3 DNA is TGTGCCAGCAGCTTGGACAGGGGGTCGGGGCAAGAGACCCAGTACTTC. As protein: CASSLDRGSGQETQYF. Drawing the rest from reference TRBV7-7 and TRBJ2-5, the complete variable domain is GAGVSQSPRYKVTKRGQDVTLRCDPISSHATLYWYQQALGQGPEFLTYFNYEAQPDKSGLPSDRFSAERPEGSISTLTIQRTEQRDSAMYRCASSLDRGSGQETQYFGPGTRLLVL.

This sequence joins TRBV27 and TRBJ2-3; 7 nucleotides agree with TRBD1. The CDR3 sequence is 15 residues long. V was clipped by 5 bases and J by 4 bases; unmatched bases: 9. Germline V gene data show CDR1 as MNHEY and CDR2 as SMNVEV (reference sequence). The CDR3 coding sequence is TGTGCCAGCAGTCTGACAGGGAGATGGGCAGATACGCAGTATTTT. Translating gives CASSLTGRWADTQYF.

The chain recombines TRBV25-1 with TRBJ1-1; D is perhaps TRBD1 (5 bases). Germline CDR1 and CDR2: MGHDK and SYGVNS. Trimming left V 5 bases short and J 3 bases short, with 10 bases between. The CDR3 spans 13 residues. This chain's CDR3 is CASSPGTYTEAFF. In DNA, the CDR3 is TGTGCCAGCAGTCCCGGGACCTACACTGAAGCTTTCTTT.

The chain uses TRBV6-1 and TRBJ2-7; 10 bases align to TRBD2. The CDR3 has 15 residues. V gave up 6 bases and J gave up 1 base; unmatched junction bases: 6. Germline CDR1 reads MNHNS; CDR2 reads SASEGT. CDR3: CASRASGRGSYEQYF. Here the CDR3 DNA reads TGTGCCAGCAGAGCTAGCGGGAGAGGGTCCTACGAGCAGTACTTC.

This chain connects TRBV27 to TRBJ2-1, with 11 bases fitting TRBD2. J lost 6 bases, V lost 2 bases, and 3 bases had no gene match. The germline V gene has CDR1 MNHEY and CDR2 SMNVEV (reference sequence). This CDR3 is built from 15 residues. In DNA form, the CDR3 reads TGTGCCAGCAGTTTAGGGCTAGCGGGGGGCAATGAGCAGTTCTTC. Encoded protein: CASSLGLAGGNEQFF.

In this sample, this clone turned up a few times. This rearrangement joins TRBV29-1 to TRBJ2-7; no firm D call. The CDR3 totals 12 residues. Trimming removed 5 bases at V and 2 bases at J, with 10 bases between. Germline V gene sequence: CDR1 SQVTM, CDR2 ANQGSEA. The CDR3 loop is CSVTKNTYEQYF. The DNA of the CDR3 is TGCAGCGTTACCAAGAACACCTACGAGCAGTACTTC.

This rearrangement joins TRBV5-4 to TRBJ1-2, with 11 bases identical to TRBD1. V lost 6 bases, J lost 4 bases, and 17 bases stayed unmatched. CDR3 length: 18 residues. Per the germline V gene, CDR1 is SGHNT and CDR2 is YYREEE (reference sequence). The CDR3 is CASIDLPVGTGGFYGYTF. The CDR3 nucleotides read TGTGCCAGCATCGACCTTCCAGTCGGGACAGGGGGTTTCTATGGCTACACCTTC.

This chain uses TRBV7-9 with TRBJ2-2, with 9 nucleotides matching TRBD1. Germline V CDR1 and CDR2: SEHNR, FQNEAQ (reference sequence). The J segment lost 7 bases and the V segment lost 4 bases, leaving 10 bases of the junction unmatched. There are 16 residues in the CDR3. The CDR3 bases are TGTGCCAGCAGCTCGGGGCGGGACAGGGTTATCGGGGAGCTGTTTTTT. This encodes CASSSGRDRVIGELFF. The full variable domain, rest sourced from reference TRBV7-9 and TRBJ2-2, is DTGVSQNPRHKITKRGQNVTFRCDPISEHNRLYWYRQTLGQGPEFLTYFQNEAQLEKSRLLSDRFSAERPKGSFSTLEIQRTEQGDSAMYLCASSSGRDRVIGELFFGEGSRLTVL.

The gene calls are TRBV29-1 and TRBJ1-2; D is undetermined. The CDR3 is made up of 12 amino acids. The V and J ends lost 1 base and 4 bases respectively, with 7 bases between them. Germline V gene sequence: CDR1 SQVTM, CDR2 ANQGSEA. CDR3 loop: CSVEGEIYGYTF. The CDR3 nucleotides read TGCAGCGTTGAAGGGGAGATCTATGGCTACACCTTC.

V is TRBV2 and J is TRBJ2-1, with 9 bases fitting TRBD2. Looked up from germline, CDR1 is SNHLY and CDR2 is FYNNEI. With 0 bases clipped from V and 1 base from J, the junction kept 1 base outside the gene matches. This CDR3 is 16 amino acids long. CDR3 in amino acids: CASSEASGRSYNEQFF. The CDR3 DNA sequence: TGTGCCAGCAGTGAAGCTAGCGGGAGATCCTACAATGAGCAGTTCTTC.

In its sample, this clone was seen once. The chain couples TRBV5-1 to TRBJ2-5; 8 bases line up with TRBD1. V lost 3 bases and J lost 5; bases outside the gene matches: 6. The germline V gene has CDR1 SGHRS and CDR2 YFSETQ. The CDR3 spans 14 residues. The CDR3, as DNA: TGCGCCAGCAGCTCGACAGGGGTCGGGGAGACCCAGTACTTC. It translates to CASSSTGVGETQYF.

The chain carries TRBV2 and TRBJ2-1; TRBD2 matches at 8 bases. CDR3 length: 15 residues. Germline V gene lookup returns CDR1 SNHLY and CDR2 FYNNEI. With 0 bases clipped from V and 4 bases from J, the junction kept 2 bases outside the gene matches. Here the CDR3 reads CASSEAERGYNEQFF. DNA of the CDR3: TGTGCCAGCAGTGAAGCTGAGCGGGGGTACAATGAGCAGTTCTTC.

The chain couples TRBV30 to TRBJ1-6; D may be TRBD1 (5 bases). Trimming left V 1 base short and J 4 bases short, with 11 bases between. The CDR3 extends over 15 amino acids. Germline V gene lookup returns CDR1 GTSNPN and CDR2 SVGIG (reference sequence). CDR3 loop: CAWSGRARYNSPLHF. The CDR3, as DNA: TGTGCCTGGAGTGGCAGGGCGAGGTATAATTCACCCCTCCACTTT. Using reference TRBV30 and TRBJ1-6 for the parts outside the CDR3, the full variable domain is SQTIHQWPATLVQPVGSPLSLECTVEGTSNPNLYWYRQAAGRGLQLLFYSVGIGQISSEVPQNLSASRPQDRQFILSSKKLLLSDSGFYLCAWSGRARYNSPLHFGNGTRLTVT.

This sequence joins TRBV5-4 and TRBJ1-6; no reliable D call. Trimming removed 1 base from V and 7 bases from J, with 12 bases in between. Looked up from germline, CDR1 is SGHNT and CDR2 is YYREEE (reference sequence). The CDR3 is 15 residues long. CDR3 bases: TGTGCCAGCAGCTTGTTTTTGGGAAGGAATTCACCCCTCCACTTT. Amino acid sequence: CASSLFLGRNSPLHF.

The rearrangement links TRBV29-1 to TRBJ2-5, with D tentatively TRBD2 (6 bases). The CDR3 has 14 amino acids. V dropped 4 bases and J dropped 0 bases, with 12 bases sitting between them. Per germline, CDR1 SQVTM and CDR2 ANQGSEA. The CDR3 coding sequence is TGCAGCGTTGGTGTTGGGGGGTACCAAGAGACCCAGTACTTC. Its protein is CSVGVGGYQETQYF.

The rearrangement uses TRBV5-5 and TRBJ1-6, with D perhaps matching TRBD1 (5 bases). V dropped 4 bases and J dropped 7 bases, with 15 bases sitting between them. Germline values: CDR1 SGHKS, CDR2 YYEKEE (reference sequence). This CDR3 spans 15 amino acids. The CDR3 sequence: CASSPGDPRNSPLHF. The CDR3 DNA reads TGTGCCAGCAGCCCGGGGGACCCCCGAAATTCACCCCTCCACTTT.

The chain recombines TRBV4-3 with TRBJ2-7; possibly TRBD1 for D (6 bases). The CDR3 is 17 amino acids. Trimming shortened V by 0 bases and J by 1 base, and 16 bases separated the two germline ends. Germline CDR1 reads LGHNA; CDR2 reads YSLEER. CDR3 bases: TGCGCCAGCAGCCAAGATGTCGTTGGGACACCTTCCTACGAGCAGTACTTC. It specifies CASSQDVVGTPSYEQYF.

The V gene is TRBV4-1, the J gene TRBJ2-3; D unresolved. V was shortened by 1 base and J by 4 bases, with 15 bases between the two germline ends. The V gene's germline CDR1 is MGHRA and CDR2 YSYEKL. The CDR3 loop spans 16 amino acids. The CDR3 DNA reads TGCGCCAGCAGCCAAGTCAACTTAGTGGCGGCAGATACGCAGTATTTT. Translation: CASSQVNLVAADTQYF.

V gene TRBV7-7 combines with J gene TRBJ1-5; D perhaps matches TRBD1 (5 bases). Germline V gene data show CDR1 as SSHAT and CDR2 as FNYEAQ (reference sequence). Between the trimmed V and J ends, which lost 0 bases and 7 bases, there was a span of 7 bases. The CDR3 is 13 amino acids. The CDR3: CASSLAQGQPQHF. In DNA form, the CDR3 reads TGTGCCAGCAGCTTAGCCCAGGGCCAGCCCCAGCATTTT. Filled out from reference TRBV7-7 and TRBJ1-5, the complete variable domain reads GAGVSQSPRYKVTKRGQDVTLRCDPISSHATLYWYQQALGQGPEFLTYFNYEAQPDKSGLPSDRFSAERPEGSISTLTIQRTEQRDSAMYRCASSLAQGQPQHFGDGTRLSIL.

This sequence joins TRBV5-1 and TRBJ2-7; D is unresolved. V was pared by 2 bases and J by 0 bases, with 9 bases between. The CDR3 runs to 14 residues. The germline gives CDR1 SGHRS, CDR2 YFSETQ. CDR3 loop: CASSFRQSSYEQYF. In DNA, the CDR3 is TGCGCCAGCAGCTTTCGCCAGAGCTCCTACGAGCAGTACTTC.

A word on this clone: The germline gene is not matched at one end of the junction; a read error may be the cause. The rearrangement joins TRBV7-6 to TRBJ2-1, with TRBD2 matching 11 bases. There are 15 residues in the CDR3. Looked up from germline, CDR1 is SGHVS and CDR2 is FNYEAQ. The CDR3 coding sequence is TGTGCCAGCAGCGTAGCGGGAGGGTCCTACAATGAGCAGTTCTTC. Translating it yields CASSVAGGSYNEQFF.

This clone was counted a few times. The chain carries TRBV7-2 and TRBJ2-2; D is unclear. Trimming stripped 5 bases from V and 3 bases from J, with 4 bases between. This CDR3 has 12 residues. Germline CDR1 SGHTA, CDR2 FQGNSA. The CDR3 protein is CASSPYTGELFF. The CDR3 DNA is TGTGCCAGCAGCCCTTACACCGGGGAGCTGTTTTTT.